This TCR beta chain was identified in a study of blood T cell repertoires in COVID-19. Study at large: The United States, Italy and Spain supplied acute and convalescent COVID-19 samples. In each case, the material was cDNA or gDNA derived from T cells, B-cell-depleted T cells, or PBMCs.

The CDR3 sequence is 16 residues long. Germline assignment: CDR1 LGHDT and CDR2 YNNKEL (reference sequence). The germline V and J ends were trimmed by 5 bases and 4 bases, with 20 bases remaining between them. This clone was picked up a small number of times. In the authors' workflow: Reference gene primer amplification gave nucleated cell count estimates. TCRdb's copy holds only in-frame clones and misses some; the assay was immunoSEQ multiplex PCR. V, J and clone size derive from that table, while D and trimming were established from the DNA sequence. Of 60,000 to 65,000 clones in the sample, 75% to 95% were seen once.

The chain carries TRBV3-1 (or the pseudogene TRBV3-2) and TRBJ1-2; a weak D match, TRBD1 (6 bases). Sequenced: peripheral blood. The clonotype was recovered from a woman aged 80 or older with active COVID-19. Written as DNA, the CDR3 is TGTGCCAGCAGCGGCGTTGGGGGCTCTGAGGGCTATGGCTACACCTTC. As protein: CASSGVGGSEGYGYTF.